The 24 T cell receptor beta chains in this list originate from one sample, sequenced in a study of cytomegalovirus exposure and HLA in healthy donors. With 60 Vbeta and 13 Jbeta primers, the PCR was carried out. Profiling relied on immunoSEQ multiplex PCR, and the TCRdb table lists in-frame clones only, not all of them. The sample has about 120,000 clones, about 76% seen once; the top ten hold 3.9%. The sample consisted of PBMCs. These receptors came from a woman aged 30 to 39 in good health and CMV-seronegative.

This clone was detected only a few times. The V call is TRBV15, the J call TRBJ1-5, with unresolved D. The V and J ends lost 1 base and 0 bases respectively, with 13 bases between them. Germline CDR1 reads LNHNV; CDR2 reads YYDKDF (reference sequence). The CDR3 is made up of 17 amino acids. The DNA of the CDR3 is TGTGCCACCAGCAGAGGATCGACGGACTATAGCAATCAGCCCCAGCATTTT. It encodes CATSRGSTDYSNQPQHF.

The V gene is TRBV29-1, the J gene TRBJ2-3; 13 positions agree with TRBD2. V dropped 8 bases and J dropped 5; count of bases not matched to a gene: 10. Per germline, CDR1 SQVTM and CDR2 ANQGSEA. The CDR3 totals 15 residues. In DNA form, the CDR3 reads TGCAGCACCTCTTTACTAGCGGGGGGGGGAGATACGCAGTATTTT. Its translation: CSTSLLAGGGDTQYF.

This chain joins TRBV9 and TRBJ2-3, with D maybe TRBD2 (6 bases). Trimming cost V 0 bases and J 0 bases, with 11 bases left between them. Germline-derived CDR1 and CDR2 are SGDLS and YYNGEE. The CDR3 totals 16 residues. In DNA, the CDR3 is TGTGCCAGCAGCGTAGGCACGGGAGCCAGCACAGATACGCAGTATTTT. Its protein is CASSVGTGASTDTQYF.

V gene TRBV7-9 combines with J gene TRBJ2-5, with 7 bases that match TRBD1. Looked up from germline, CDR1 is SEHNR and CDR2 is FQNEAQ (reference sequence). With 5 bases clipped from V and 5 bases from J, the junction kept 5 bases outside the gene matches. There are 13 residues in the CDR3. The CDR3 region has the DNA TGTGCCAGCAGCCCCGACAGGGATGAGACCCAGTACTTC. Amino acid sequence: CASSPDRDETQYF.

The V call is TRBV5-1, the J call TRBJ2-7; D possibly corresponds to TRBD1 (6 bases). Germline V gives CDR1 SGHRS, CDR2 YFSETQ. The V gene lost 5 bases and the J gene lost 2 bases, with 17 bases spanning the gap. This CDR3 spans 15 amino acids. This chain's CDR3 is CASSDPGTFTYEQYF. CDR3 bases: TGCGCCAGCAGTGACCCCGGGACATTCACCTACGAGCAGTACTTC.

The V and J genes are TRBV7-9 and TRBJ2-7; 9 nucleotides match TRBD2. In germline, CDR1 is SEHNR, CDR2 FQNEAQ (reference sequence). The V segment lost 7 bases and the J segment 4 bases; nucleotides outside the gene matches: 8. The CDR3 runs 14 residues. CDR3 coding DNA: TGTGCCAGCACCATGGCGGGAGGGAGATACGAGCAGTACTTC. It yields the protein CASTMAGGRYEQYF.

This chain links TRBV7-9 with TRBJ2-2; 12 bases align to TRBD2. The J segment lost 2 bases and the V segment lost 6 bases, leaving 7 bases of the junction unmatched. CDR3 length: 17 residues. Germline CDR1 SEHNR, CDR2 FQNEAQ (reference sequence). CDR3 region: CASRSFGLAGNTGELFF. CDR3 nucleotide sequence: TGTGCCAGCAGATCCTTCGGACTAGCGGGAAACACCGGGGAGCTGTTTTTT.

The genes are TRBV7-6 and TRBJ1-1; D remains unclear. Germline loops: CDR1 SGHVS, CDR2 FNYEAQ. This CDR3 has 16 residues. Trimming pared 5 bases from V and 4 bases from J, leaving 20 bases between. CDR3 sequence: CASSTGLGLLSTEAFF. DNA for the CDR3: TGTGCCAGCAGCACCGGACTTGGACTGCTGAGCACTGAAGCTTTCTTT.

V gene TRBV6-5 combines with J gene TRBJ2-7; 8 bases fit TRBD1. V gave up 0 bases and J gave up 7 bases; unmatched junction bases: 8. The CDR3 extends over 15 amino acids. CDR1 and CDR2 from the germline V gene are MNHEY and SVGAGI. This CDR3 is CASSYSSQGAEEQYF. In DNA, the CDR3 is TGTGCCAGCAGTTACTCTTCCCAGGGGGCAGAGGAGCAGTACTTC.

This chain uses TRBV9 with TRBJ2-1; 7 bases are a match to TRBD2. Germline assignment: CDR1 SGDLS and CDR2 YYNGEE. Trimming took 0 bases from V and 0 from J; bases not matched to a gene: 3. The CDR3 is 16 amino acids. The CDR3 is CASSVDGGSSYNEQFF. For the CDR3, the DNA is TGTGCCAGCAGCGTAGACGGCGGGAGCTCCTACAATGAGCAGTTCTTC.

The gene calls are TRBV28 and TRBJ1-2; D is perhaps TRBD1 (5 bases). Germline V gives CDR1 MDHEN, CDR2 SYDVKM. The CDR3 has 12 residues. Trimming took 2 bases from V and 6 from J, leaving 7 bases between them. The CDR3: CASSLRGNGYTF. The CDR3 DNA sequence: TGTGCCAGCAGTTTAAGGGGCAATGGCTACACCTTC.

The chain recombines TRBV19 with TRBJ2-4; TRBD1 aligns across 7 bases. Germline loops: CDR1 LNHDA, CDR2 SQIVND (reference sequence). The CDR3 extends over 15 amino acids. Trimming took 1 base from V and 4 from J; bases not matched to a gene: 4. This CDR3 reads CASSIGGTVKNIQYF. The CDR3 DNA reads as TGTGCCAGTAGTATAGGTGGGACAGTAAAAAACATTCAGTACTTC.

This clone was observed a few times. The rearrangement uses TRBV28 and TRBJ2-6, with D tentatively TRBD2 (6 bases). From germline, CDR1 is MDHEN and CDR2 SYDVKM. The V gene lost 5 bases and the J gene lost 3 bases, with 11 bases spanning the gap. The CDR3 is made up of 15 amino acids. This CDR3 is CASSRMGGGANVLTF. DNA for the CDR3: TGTGCCAGCAGTCGGATGGGGGGTGGGGCCAACGTCCTGACTTTC. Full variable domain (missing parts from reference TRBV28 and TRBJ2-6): DVKVTQSSRYLVKRTGEKVFLECVQDMDHENMFWYRQDPGLGLRLIYFSYDVKMKEKGDIPEGYSVSREKKERFSLILESASTNQTSMYLCASSRMGGGANVLTFGAGSRLTVL.

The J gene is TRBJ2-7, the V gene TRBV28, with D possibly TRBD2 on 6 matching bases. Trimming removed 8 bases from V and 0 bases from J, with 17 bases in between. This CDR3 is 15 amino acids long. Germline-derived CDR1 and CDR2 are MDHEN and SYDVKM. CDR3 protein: CASFGGASTSYEQYF. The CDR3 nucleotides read TGTGCCAGCTTCGGCGGGGCTTCTACCTCCTACGAGCAGTACTTC. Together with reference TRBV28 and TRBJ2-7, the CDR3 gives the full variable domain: DVKVTQSSRYLVKRTGEKVFLECVQDMDHENMFWYRQDPGLGLRLIYFSYDVKMKEKGDIPEGYSVSREKKERFSLILESASTNQTSMYLCASFGGASTSYEQYFGPGTRLTVT.

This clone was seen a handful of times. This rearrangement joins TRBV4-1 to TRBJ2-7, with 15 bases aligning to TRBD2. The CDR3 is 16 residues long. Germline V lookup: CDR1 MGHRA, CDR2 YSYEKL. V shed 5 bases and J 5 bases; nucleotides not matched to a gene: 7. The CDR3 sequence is CASSSGTSGRLDEQYF. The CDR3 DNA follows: TGCGCCAGCAGCTCCGGGACTAGCGGGAGGTTGGACGAGCAGTACTTC.

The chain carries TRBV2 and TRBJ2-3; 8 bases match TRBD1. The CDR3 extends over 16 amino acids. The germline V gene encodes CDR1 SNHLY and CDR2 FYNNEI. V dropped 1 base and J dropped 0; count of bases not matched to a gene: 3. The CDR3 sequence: CASSEVRDRSTDTQYF. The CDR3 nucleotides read TGTGCCAGCAGTGAAGTTAGGGACAGGAGCACAGATACGCAGTATTTT.

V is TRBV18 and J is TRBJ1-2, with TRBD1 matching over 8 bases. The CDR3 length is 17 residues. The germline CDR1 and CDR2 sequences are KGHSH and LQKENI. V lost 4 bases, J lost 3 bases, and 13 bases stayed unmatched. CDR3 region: CASSQRGQGLRDYGYTF. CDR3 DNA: TGTGCCAGCTCACAGAGAGGACAGGGATTGAGGGACTATGGCTACACCTTC.

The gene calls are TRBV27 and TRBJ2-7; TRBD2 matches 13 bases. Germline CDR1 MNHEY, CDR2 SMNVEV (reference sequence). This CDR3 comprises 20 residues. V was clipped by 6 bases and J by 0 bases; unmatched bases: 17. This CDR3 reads CASRPAGDGLAGATSYEQYF. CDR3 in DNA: TGTGCCAGCAGACCCGCAGGGGACGGACTAGCGGGAGCGACCTCCTACGAGCAGTACTTC.

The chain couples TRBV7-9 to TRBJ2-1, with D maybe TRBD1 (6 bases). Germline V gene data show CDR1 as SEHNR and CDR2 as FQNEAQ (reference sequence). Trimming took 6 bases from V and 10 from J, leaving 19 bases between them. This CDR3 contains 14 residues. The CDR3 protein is CASRFPIPGQEQFF. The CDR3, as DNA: TGTGCCAGCAGATTCCCAATACCGGGACAAGAGCAGTTCTTC.

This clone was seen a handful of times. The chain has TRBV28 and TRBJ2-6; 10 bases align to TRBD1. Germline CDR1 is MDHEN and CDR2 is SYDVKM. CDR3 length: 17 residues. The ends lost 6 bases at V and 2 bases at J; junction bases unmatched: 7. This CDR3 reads CASSPDRGGTGANVLTF. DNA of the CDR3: TGTGCCAGCAGCCCGGACAGGGGGGGCACTGGGGCCAACGTCCTGACTTTC.

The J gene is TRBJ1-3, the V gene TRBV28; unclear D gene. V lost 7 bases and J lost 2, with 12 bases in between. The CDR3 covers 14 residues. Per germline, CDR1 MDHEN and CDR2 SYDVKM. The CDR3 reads CASTSPGAGNTIYF. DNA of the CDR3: TGTGCCAGCACCTCCCCCGGGGCTGGAAACACCATATATTTT.

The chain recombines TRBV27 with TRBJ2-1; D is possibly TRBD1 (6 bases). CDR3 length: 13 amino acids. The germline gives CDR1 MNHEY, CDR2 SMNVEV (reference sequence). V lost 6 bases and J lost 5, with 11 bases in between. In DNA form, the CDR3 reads TGTGCCAGCAGGCCCACAGGGCACAATGAGCAGTTCTTC. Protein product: CASRPTGHNEQFF.

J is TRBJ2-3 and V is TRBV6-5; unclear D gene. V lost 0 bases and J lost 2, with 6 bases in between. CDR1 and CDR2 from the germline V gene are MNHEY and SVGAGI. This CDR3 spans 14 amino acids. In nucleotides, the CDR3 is TGTGCCAGCAGTTACTCCTATCACACAGATACGCAGTATTTT. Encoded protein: CASSYSYHTDTQYF.

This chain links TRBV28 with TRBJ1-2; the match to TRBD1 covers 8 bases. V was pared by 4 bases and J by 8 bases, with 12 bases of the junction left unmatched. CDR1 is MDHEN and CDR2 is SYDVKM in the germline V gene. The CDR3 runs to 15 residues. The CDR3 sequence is CASSYFDRGPLGYTF. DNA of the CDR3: TGTGCCAGCAGTTACTTTGACAGGGGTCCCTTGGGCTACACCTTC.